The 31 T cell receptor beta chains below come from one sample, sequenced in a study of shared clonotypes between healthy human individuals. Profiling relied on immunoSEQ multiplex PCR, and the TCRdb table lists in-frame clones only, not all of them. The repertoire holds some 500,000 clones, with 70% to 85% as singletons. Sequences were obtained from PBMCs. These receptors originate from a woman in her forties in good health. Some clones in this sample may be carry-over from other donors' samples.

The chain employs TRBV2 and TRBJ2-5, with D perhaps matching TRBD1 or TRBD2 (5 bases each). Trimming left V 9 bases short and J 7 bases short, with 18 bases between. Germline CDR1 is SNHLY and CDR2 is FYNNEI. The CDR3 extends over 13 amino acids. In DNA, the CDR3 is TGTGCCAGTGCTGCCGAGGGGTTGACGACCCAGTACTTC. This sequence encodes CASAAEGLTTQYF. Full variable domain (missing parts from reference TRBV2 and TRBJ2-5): EPEVTQTPSHQVTQMGQEVILRCVPISNHLYFYWYRQILGQKVEFLVSFYNNEISEKSEIFDDQFSVERPDGSNFTLKIRSTKLEDSAMYFCASAAEGLTTQYFGPGTRLLVL.

The DNA of the CDR3 is TGTGCCAGCAGCTTGACTAGCGGGAGGGCCGGCGAGCAGTACTTC. Translating it yields CASSLTSGRAGEQYF. The chain joins TRBV5-8 to TRBJ2-7, with TRBD2 identical over 13 bases. This CDR3 region has 15 residues. J lost 6 bases, V lost 1 base, and 4 bases had no gene match. Germline values: CDR1 SGHTS, CDR2 YDEGEE.

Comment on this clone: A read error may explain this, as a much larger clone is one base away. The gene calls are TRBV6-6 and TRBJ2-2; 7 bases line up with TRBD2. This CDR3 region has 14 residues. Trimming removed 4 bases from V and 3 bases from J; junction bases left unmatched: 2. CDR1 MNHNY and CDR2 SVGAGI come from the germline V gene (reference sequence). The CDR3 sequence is CASSFAGDTGELFF. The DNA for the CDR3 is TGTGCCAGCAGTTTCGCGGGGGACACCGGGGAGCTGTTTTTT.

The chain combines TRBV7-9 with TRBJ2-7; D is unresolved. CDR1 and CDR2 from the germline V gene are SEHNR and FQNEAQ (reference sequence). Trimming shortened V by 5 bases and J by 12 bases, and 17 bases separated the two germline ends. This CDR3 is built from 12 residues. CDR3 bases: TGTGCCAGCAGCCTAGACATGTCCTCCTCGTACTTC. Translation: CASSLDMSSSYF.

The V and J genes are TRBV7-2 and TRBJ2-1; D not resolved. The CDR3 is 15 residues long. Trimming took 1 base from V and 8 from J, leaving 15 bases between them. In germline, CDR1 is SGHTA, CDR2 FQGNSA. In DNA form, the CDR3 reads TGTGCCAGCAGCTTAGATTGGGCCCCCGGCGATGAGCAGTTCTTC. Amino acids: CASSLDWAPGDEQFF.

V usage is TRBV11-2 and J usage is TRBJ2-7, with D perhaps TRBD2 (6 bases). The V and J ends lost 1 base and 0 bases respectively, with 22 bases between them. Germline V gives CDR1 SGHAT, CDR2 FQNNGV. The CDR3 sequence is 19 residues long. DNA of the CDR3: TGTGCCAGCAGCTTAGCTAGGCTAGCGCCCGCAGTAGGCTCCTACGAGCAGTACTTC. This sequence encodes CASSLARLAPAVGSYEQYF. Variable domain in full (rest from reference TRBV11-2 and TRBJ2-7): EAGVAQSPRYKIIEKRQSVAFWCNPISGHATLYWYQQILGQGPKLLIQFQNNGVVDDSQLPKDRFSAERLKGVDSTLKIQPAKLEDSAVYLCASSLARLAPAVGSYEQYFGPGTRLTVT.

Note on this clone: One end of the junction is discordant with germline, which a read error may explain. Written as DNA, the CDR3 is TGCGCCAGCAGCCAAGATCTTACGGGACTAGCGGGGAGAAATTTT. Its translation is CASSQDLTGLAGRNF. This chain joins TRBV4-1 and TRBJ2-3; the match to TRBD2 covers 13 bases. The CDR3 has 15 amino acids. In germline, CDR1 is MGHRA, CDR2 YSYEKL.

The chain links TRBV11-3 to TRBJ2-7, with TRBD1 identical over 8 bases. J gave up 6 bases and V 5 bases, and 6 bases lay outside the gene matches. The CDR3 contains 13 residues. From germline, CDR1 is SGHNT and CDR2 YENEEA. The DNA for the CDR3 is TGTGCCAGCAGCCCAGGACAGGGAGGCGAGCAGTACTTC. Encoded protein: CASSPGQGGEQYF.

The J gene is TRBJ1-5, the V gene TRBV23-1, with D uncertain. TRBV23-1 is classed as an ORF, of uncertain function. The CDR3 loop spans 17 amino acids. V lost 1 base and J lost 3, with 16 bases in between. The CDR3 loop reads CASSQFQGGHTNQPQHF. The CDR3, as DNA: TGCGCCAGCAGTCAATTTCAAGGTGGGCATACCAATCAGCCCCAGCATTTT.

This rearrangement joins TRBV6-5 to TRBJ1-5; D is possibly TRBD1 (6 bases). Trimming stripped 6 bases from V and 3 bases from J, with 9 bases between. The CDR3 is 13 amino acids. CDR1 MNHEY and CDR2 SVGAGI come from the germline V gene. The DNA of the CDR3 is TGTGCCAGCAGGGACAGTATCAATCAGCCCCAGCATTTT. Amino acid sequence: CASRDSINQPQHF.

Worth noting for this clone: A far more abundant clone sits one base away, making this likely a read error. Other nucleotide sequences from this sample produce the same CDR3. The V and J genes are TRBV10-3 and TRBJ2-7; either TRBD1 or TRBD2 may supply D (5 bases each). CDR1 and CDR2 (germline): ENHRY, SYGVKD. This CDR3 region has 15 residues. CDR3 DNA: TGTGCAATCAGTGAGGGGCCTTCGTCGTCCTACGAGCAGTACTTC. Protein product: CAISEGPSSSYEQYF.

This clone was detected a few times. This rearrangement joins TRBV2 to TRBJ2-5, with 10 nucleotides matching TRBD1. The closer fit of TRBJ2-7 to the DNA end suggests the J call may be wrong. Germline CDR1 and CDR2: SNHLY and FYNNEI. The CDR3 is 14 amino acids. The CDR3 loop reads CASSPRQGANEQYF. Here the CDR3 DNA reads TGTGCCAGCAGCCCCAGACAGGGGGCTAACGAGCAGTACTTC.

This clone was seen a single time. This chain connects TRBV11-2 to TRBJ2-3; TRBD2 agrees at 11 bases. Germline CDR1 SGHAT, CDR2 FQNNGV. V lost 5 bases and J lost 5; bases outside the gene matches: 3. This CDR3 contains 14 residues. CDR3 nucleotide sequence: TGTGCCAGCAGCCTACTAGCGGGAGTAGATACGCAGTATTTT. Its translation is CASSLLAGVDTQYF. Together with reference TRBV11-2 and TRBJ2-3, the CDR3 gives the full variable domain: EAGVAQSPRYKIIEKRQSVAFWCNPISGHATLYWYQQILGQGPKLLIQFQNNGVVDDSQLPKDRFSAERLKGVDSTLKIQPAKLEDSAVYLCASSLLAGVDTQYFGPGTRLTVL.

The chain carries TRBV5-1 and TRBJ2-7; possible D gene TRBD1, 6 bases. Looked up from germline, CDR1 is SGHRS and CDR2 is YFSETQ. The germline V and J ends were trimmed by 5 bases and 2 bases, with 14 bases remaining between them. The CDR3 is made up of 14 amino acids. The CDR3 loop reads CASRNRDITYEQYF. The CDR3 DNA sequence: TGCGCCAGCAGAAACAGGGATATCACCTACGAGCAGTACTTC.

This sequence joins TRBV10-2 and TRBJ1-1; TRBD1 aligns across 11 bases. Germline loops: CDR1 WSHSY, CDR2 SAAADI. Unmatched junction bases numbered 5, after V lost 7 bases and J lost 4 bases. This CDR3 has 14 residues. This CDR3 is CASTGTGGSTEAFF. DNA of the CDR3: TGCGCCAGCACCGGGACAGGGGGAAGCACTGAAGCTTTCTTT.

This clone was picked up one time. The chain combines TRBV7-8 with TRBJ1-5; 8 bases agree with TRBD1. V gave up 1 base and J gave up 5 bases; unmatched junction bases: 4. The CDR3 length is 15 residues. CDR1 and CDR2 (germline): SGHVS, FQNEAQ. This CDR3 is CASSLGGQVYQPQHF. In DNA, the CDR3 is TGTGCCAGCAGCTTAGGGGGACAGGTCTATCAGCCCCAGCATTTT.

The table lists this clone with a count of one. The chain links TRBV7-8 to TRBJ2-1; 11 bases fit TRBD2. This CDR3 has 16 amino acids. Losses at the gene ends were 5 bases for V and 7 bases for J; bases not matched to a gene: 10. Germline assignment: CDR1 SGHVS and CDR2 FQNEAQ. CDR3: CASSPKRVAGGNEQFF. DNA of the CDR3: TGTGCCAGCAGCCCCAAGAGGGTAGCGGGAGGGAATGAGCAGTTCTTC.

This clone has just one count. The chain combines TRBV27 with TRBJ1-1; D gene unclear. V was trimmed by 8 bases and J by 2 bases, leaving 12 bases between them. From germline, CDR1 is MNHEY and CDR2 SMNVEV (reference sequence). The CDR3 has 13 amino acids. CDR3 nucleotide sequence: TGTGCCAGCGGTAACAGATTCAACACTGAAGCTTTCTTT. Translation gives CASGNRFNTEAFF.

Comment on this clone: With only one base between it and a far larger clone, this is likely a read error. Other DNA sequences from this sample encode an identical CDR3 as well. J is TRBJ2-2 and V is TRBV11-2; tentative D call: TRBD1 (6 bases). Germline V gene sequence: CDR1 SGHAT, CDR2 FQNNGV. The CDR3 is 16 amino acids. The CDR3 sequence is CASSLLGAGDTGELFF. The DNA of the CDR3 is TGTGCCAGCAGCCTATTGGGGGCAGGGGACACTGGGGAGCTGTTTTTT.

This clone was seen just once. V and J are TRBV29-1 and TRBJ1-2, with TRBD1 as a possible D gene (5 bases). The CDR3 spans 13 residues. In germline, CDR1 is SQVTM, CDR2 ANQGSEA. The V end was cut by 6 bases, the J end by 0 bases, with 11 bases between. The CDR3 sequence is CSVRGGSNYGYTF. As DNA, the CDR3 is TGCAGCGTGAGGGGCGGTTCTAACTATGGCTACACCTTC.

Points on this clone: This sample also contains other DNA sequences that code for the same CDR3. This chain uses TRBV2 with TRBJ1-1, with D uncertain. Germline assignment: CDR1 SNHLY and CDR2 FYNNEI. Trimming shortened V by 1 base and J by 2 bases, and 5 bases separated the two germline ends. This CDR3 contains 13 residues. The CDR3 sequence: CASSEEGNTEAFF. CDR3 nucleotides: TGTGCCAGCAGTGAAGAGGGTAACACTGAAGCTTTCTTT.

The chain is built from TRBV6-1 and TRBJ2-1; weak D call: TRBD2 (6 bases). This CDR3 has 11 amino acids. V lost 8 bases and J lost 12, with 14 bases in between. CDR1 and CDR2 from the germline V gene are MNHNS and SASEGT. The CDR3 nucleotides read TGTGCCAGCTCTCGGGAGCGTGGGCAGTTCTTC. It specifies CASSRERGQFF.

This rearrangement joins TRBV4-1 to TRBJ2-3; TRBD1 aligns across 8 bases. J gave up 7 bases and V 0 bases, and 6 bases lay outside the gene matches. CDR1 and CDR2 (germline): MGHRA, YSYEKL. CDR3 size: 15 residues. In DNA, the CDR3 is TGCGCCAGCAGCCAAGAGCTGGACAGGGCTTATACGCAGTATTTT. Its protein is CASSQELDRAYTQYF.

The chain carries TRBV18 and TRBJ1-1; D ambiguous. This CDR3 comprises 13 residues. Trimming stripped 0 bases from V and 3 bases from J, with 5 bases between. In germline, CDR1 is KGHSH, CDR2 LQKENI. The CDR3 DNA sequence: TGTGCCAGCTCACCACCCGGGTACACTGAAGCTTTCTTT. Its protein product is CASSPPGYTEAFF.

The CDR3 loop is CASSMGFSLAGSNEQFF. In nucleotides, the CDR3 is TGTGCCAGTAGTATGGGCTTCTCCCTAGCCGGGTCCAATGAGCAGTTCTTC. This chain uses TRBV19 with TRBJ2-1; D possibly corresponds to TRBD2 (5 bases). V dropped 3 bases and J dropped 6 bases, with 21 bases sitting between them. Germline V gives CDR1 LNHDA, CDR2 SQIVND (reference sequence). CDR3 length: 17 residues.

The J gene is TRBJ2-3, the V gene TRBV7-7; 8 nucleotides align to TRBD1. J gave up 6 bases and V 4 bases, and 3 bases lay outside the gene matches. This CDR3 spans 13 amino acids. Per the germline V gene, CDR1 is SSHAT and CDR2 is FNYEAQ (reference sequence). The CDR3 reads CASSSHRGDTQYF. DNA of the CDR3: TGTGCCAGCAGCTCCCACAGGGGGGATACGCAGTATTTT.

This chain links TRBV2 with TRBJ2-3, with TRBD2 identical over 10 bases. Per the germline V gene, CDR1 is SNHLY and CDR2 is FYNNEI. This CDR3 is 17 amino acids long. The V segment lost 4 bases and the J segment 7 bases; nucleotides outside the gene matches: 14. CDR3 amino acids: CASSAAGGVQFGYTQYF. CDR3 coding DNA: TGTGCCAGCAGTGCAGCGGGAGGGGTTCAATTTGGCTATACGCAGTATTTT. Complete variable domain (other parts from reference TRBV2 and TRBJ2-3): EPEVTQTPSHQVTQMGQEVILRCVPISNHLYFYWYRQILGQKVEFLVSFYNNEISEKSEIFDDQFSVERPDGSNFTLKIRSTKLEDSAMYFCASSAAGGVQFGYTQYFGPGTRLTVL.

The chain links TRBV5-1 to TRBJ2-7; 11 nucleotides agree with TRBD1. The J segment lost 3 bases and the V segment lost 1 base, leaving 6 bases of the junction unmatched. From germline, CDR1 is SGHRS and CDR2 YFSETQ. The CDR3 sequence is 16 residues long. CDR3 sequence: CASSLSQGQGGYEQYF. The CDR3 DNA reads TGCGCCAGCAGCTTGTCCCAGGGACAGGGGGGCTACGAGCAGTACTTC.

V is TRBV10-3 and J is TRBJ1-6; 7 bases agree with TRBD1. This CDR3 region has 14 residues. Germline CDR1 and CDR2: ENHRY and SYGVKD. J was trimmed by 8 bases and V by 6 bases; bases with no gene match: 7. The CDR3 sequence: CAIRGDSQYSPLHF. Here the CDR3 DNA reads TGTGCCATCAGGGGGGACAGTCAATATTCACCCCTCCACTTT.

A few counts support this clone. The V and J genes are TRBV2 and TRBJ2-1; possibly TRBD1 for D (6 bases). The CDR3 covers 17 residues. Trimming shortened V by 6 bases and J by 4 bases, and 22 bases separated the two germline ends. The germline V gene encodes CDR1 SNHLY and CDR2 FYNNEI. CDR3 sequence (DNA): TGTGCCAGCAGCCCCATAGACTGGGCAGGGGAGTACAATGAGCAGTTCTTC. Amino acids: CASSPIDWAGEYNEQFF.

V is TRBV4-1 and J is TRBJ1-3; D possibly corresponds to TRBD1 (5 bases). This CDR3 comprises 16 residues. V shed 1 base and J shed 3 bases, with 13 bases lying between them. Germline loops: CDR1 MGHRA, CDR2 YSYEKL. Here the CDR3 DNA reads TGCGCCAGCAGCCAAGGACAGACCCTTGATGGAAACACCATATATTTT. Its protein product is CASSQGQTLDGNTIYF.